This T cell receptor beta chain stems from a study of CD8 T cells in ankylosing spondylitis. Study-wide results and limits: Previous work reported some of these motif variants in the synovial fluid and blood of reactive arthritis. Eight or nine highly homologous variants formed a TCR beta motif that appeared characteristic of ankylosing spondylitis blood. It was reported that disease-linked clones were significantly enriched in matched ankylosing spondylitis synovial fluid. Disease-linked clones had a CD8+ phenotype and relatively low frequency in peripheral blood.

With respect to this clonotype: Its matching antigen is unknown.

Using quantitative 5'-RACE with molecular barcodes, the authors made TCR beta libraries. Using its own MiXCR run on the 5' RACE reads, TCRdb lists one record per CDR3 protein. The sample includes around 540,000 distinct CDR3 sequences, roughly 13% of them seen just once. This CDR3 has 15 amino acids. Germline CDR1 SGHRS, CDR2 YFSETQ. V gave up 4 bases and J gave up 7 bases; unmatched junction bases: 7. The chain has TRBV5-1 and TRBJ2-2, with 10 bases aligning to TRBD1. Sequencing was carried out using blood, either unsorted or a sorted T cell fraction (not recorded which). This sequence was found in a male donor with ankylosing spondylitis. CDR3 bases: TGCGCCAGCAGCCCCGGGACAGGGGTGGACGGGGAGCTGTTTTTT. Translated, it gives CASSPGTGVDGELFF.